This T cell receptor (beta chain) was identified in a study of cytomegalovirus exposure and HLA in healthy donors. Study-level background: Researchers previously reported finding 117 million unique TCR beta sequences from 150 million to 200 million T cells.

The sample holds one count of this clone. The primer mix had 60 Vbeta and 13 Jbeta primers. Using immunoSEQ multiplex PCR, the repertoire was profiled, and TCRdb retains in-frame clones only, with some absent. The data contain 150,000 to 200,000 clones, 70% of them singletons. All the people who gave samples were healthy bone marrow donors. Sequenced material: PBMCs. The sequence derives from a young man in good health and CMV-seropositive.

CDR3 DNA sequence: TGTGCCAGCAGTCAGTTGAGGGGGCTAACTGAAGCTTTCTTT. Amino acids: CASSQLRGLTEAFF. The rearrangement joins TRBV27 to TRBJ1-1; TRBD1 agrees at 7 bases. The CDR3 runs 14 residues. V shed 5 bases, J shed 5 bases, and the junction held 8 bases outside the gene matches. Per the germline V gene, CDR1 is MNHEY and CDR2 is SMNVEV (reference sequence).